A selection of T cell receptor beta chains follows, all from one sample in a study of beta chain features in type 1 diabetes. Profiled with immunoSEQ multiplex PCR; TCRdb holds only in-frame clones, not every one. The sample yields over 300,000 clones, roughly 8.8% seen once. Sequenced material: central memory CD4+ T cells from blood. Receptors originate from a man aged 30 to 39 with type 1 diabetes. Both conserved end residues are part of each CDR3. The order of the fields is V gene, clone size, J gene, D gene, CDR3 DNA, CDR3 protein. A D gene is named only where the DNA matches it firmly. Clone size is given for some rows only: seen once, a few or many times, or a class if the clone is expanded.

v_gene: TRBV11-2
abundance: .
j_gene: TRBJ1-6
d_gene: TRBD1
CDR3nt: TGTGCCAGCAGCTTTTTAGACAGGGGGAATTCACCCCTCCACTTT
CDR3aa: CASSFLDRGNSPLHF

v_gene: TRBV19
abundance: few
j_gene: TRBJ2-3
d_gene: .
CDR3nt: TGTGCCAGTAGACCACAGAGCACAGATACGCAGTATTTT
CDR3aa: CASRPQSTDTQYF

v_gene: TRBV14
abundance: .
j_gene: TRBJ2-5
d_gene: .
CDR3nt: TGTGCCAGCAGCCAAGGATCTCGCAGGGCCTCACCAGGGGAGACCCAGTACTTC
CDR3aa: CASSQGSRRASPGETQYF

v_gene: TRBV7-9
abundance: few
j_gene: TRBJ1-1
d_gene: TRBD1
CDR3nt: TGTGCCAGCAGCCATCGAACAGGGGGCGCGAACACTGAAGCTTTCTTT
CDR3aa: CASSHRTGGANTEAFF

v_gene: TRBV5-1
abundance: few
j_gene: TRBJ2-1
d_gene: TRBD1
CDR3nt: TGCGCCAGCAGCTTGGACGGACAGGGTAGTAATGAGCAGTTCTTC
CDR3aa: CASSLDGQGSNEQFF

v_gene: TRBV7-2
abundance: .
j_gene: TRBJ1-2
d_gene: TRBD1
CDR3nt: TGTGCCAGCAGCTTAGGGACAGGCTATGGCTACACCTTC
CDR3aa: CASSLGTGYGYTF

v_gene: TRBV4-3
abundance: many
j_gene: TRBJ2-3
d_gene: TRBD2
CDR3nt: TGCGCCAGCAGCCGAAACGGGGGGGCCAGCACAGATACGCAGTATTTT
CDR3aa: CASSRNGGASTDTQYF

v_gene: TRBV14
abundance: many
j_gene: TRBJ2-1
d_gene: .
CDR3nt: TGTGCCAGCAGTCGAGGGTTCTGGGAGGATGAGCAGTTCTTC
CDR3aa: CASSRGFWEDEQFF

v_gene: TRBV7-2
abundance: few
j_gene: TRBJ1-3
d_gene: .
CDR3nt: TGTGCCAGCAGCTTAGCGGGAAACACCATATATTTT
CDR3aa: CASSLAGNTIYF

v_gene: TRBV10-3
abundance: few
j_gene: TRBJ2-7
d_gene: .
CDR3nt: TGTGCCATCAGTGAGTCGAGTAAGGGGAGCCACGAGCAGTACTTC
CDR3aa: CAISESSKGSHEQYF

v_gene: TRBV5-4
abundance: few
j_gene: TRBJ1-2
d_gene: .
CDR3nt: TGTGCCAGCAGCTTGGGGTTCGACGGTAACTATGGCTACACCTTC
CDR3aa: CASSLGFDGNYGYTF

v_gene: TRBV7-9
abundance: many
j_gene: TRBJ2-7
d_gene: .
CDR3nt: TGTGCCAGCAGCCGGGGCTCTGGGATTCAGGGCTCCTACGAGCAGTACTTC
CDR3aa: CASSRGSGIQGSYEQYF

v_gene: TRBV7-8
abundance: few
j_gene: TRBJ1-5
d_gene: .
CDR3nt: TGTGCCAGCAGCTCCCAGGGAAGCAATCAGCCCCAGCATTTT
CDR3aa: CASSSQGSNQPQHF

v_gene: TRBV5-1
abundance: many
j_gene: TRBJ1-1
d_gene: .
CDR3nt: TGCGCCAGCAGCTTTGGGTTGGACACTGAAGCTTTCTTT
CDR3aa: CASSFGLDTEAFF

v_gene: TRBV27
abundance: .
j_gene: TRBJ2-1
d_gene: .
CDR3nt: TGTGCCAGCAGTTTACGTAGGGACAATGAGCAGTTCTTC
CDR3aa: CASSLRRDNEQFF

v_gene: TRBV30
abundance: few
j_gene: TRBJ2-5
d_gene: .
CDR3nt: TGTGCCTGGGGGGCCTCCGTCGAGACCCAGTACTTC
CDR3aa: CAWGASVETQYF

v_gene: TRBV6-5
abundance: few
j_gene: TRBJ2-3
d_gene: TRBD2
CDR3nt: TGTGCCAGCACCTCACCGGGGGGGAGGGCAGATACGCAGTATTTT
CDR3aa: CASTSPGGRADTQYF

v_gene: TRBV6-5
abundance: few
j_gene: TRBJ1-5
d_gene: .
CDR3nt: TGTGCCAGCAGTTACATCGACAGGCTCAATCAGCCCCAGCATTTT
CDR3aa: CASSYIDRLNQPQHF

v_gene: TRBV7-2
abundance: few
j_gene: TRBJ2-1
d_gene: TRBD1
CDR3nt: TGTGCCAGCAGCTCGTCGCAAGGGGGACAGGGGGTGAATGAGCAGTTCTTC
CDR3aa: CASSSSQGGQGVNEQFF

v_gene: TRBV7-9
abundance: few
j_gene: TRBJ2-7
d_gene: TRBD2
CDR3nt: TGTGCCAGCAGCTACCCTGGACTAGCGGGTACCGAGCAGTACTTC
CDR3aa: CASSYPGLAGTEQYF

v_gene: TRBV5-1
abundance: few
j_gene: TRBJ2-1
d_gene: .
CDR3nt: TGCGCCAGCAGCTTGGTAATGTCTCCCAACAATGAGCAGTTCTTC
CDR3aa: CASSLVMSPNNEQFF

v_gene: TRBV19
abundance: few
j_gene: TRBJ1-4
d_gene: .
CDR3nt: TGTGCCAGTAGTATTAGCGGACGGACTAATGAAAAACTGTTTTTT
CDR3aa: CASSISGRTNEKLFF

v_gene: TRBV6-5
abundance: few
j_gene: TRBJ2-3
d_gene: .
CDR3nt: TGTGCCAGCAGCCCGATGGGGAGTATGATAGATACGCAGTATTTT
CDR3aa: CASSPMGSMIDTQYF

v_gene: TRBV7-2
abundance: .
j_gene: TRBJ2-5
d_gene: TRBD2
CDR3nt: TGTGCCAGCAGCCGCCCCGCAAAGCGGGGGGGCCAAGAGACCCAGTACTTC
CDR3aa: CASSRPAKRGGQETQYF

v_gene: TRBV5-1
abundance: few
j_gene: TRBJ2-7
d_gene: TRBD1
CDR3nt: TGCGCCAGCAGCTTACAGGGGGCTCTGAACGAGCAGTACTTC
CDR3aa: CASSLQGALNEQYF

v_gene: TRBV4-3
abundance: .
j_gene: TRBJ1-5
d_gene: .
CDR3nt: TGCGCCAGCAGCCAAGATTGGAAGGATCTCCCGCATTTT
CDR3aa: CASSQDWKDLPHF

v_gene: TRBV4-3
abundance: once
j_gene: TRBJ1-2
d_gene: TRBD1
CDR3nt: TGCGCCAGCAGCCAATCGACAGGGGTAAACTATGGCTACACCTTC
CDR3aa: CASSQSTGVNYGYTF

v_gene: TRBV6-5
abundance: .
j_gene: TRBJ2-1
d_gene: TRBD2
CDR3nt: TGTGCCACTCATACTAGCGGGGGCCACAATGAGCAGTTCTTC
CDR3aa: CATHTSGGHNEQFF

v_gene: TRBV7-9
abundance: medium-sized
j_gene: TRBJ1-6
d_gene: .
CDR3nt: TGTGCCAGCAGCCCCGATTACATTTCAGGGGTTAATTCACCCCTCCACTTT
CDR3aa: CASSPDYISGVNSPLHF

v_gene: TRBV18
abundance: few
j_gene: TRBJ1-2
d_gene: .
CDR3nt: TGTGCCAGCTCATCAAGCGGAGCGAACTATGGCTACACCTTC
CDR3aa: CASSSSGANYGYTF

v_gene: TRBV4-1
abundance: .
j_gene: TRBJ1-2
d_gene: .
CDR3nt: TGCGCCAGCAGCCAAGATTGGGGAGGGGGCTATGGCTACACCTTC
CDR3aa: CASSQDWGGGYGYTF

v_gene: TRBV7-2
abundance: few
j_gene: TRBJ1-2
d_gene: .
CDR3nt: TGTGCCAGCAGCTTAGAACCGGGTCCTTTAAGTGGCTACACCTTC
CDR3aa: CASSLEPGPLSGYTF

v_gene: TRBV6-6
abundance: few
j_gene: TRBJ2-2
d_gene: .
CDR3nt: TGTGCCAGCAGTACCGATTCAGCGGTGAACACCGGGGAGCTGTTTTTT
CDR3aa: CASSTDSAVNTGELFF

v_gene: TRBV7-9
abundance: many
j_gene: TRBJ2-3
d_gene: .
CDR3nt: TGTGCCAGCAGCTCCAGCACAGATACGCAGTATTTT
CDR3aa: CASSSSTDTQYF

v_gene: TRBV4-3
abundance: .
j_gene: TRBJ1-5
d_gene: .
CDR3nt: TGCGCCAGCAGCCAAGATAGACAGGAAAGGCAGCCCCAGCATTTT
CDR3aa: CASSQDRQERQPQHF

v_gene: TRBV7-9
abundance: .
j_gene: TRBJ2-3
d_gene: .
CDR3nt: TGTGCCAGCAGCTTAGCGCGAGCAGGTCGCACAGATACGCAGTATTTT
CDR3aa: CASSLARAGRTDTQYF

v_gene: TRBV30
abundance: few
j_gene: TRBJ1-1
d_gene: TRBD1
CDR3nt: TGTGCCTGGAGTACCGGGACAGGGGGCTTGAACACTGAAGCTTTCTTT
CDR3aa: CAWSTGTGGLNTEAFF

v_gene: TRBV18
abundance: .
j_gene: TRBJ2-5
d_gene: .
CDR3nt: TGTGCCAGCTCACCACCGGGCCTGCTGGGAGAGACCCAGTACTTC
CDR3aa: CASSPPGLLGETQYF

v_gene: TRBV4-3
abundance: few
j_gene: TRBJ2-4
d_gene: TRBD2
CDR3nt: TGCGCCAGCAGCCAAGATTTGCCGGCGGGGGGTACCAAAAACATTCAGTACTTC
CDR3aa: CASSQDLPAGGTKNIQYF

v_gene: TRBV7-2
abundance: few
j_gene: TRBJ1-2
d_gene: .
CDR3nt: TGTGCCAGCAGCCCTGGACAAAACTATGGCTACACCTTC
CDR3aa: CASSPGQNYGYTF

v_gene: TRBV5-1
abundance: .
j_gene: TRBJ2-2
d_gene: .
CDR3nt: TGCGCCAGCAGCTCAGGGAGTAACACCGGGGAGCTGTTTTTT
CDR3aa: CASSSGSNTGELFF

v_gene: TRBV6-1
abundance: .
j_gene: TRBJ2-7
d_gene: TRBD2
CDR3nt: TGTGCCAGCAGGGCTAGCGGGGGGATCTACGAGCAGTACTTC
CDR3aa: CASRASGGIYEQYF

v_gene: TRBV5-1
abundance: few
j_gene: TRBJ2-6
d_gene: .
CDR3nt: TGCGCCAGCAGCTTGGTAAGGTCTGGGGCCAACGTCCTGACTTTC
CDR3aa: CASSLVRSGANVLTF